This section outlines one T cell receptor beta chain sequence together with its context. This record comes from a study of type 1 regulatory T cells. TCRdb re-called the reads with MiXCR, one entry per CDR3 protein. The table includes about 97,000 distinct CDR3 sequences, 30% to 35% detected once. The specimen was CD4+ T cells, either the whole sample or a sorted fraction (not recorded which). The clonotype originates from a human donor in good health.

CDR3 bases: TGCGCCAGCAGCTTTAACGCAGATACGCAGTATTTT. Residues: CASSFNADTQYF. The chain recombines TRBV5-1 with TRBJ2-3; D uncertain. V gave up 2 bases and J gave up 4 bases, with 5 bases separating them. Germline CDR1 is SGHRS and CDR2 is YFSETQ. CDR3 length: 12 residues.